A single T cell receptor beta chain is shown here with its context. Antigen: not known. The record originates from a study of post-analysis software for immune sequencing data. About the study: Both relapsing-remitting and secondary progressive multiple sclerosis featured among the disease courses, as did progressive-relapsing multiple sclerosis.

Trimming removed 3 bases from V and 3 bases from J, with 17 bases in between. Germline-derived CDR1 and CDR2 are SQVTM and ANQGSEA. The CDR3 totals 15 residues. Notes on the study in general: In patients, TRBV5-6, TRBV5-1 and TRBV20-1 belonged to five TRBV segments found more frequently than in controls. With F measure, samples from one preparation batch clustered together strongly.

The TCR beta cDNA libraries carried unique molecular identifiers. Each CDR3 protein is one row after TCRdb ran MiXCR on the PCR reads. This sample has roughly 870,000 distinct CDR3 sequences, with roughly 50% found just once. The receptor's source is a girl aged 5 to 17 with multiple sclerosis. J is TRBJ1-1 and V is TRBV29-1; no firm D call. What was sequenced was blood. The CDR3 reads CSVEKRPTADTEAFF. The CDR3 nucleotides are TGCAGCGTTGAGAAGCGACCCACAGCGGACACTGAAGCTTTCTTT.